The rows below give T cell receptor beta chains drawn from one sample of a study of PD-L1 blockade in urothelial cancer. Profiling relied on immunoSEQ multiplex PCR, and the TCRdb table lists in-frame clones only, not all of them. In the table there are 95,000 to 100,000 clones, around 87% of which are singletons. This sample comprised PBMCs, obtained around atezolizumab (anti-PD-L1) treatment. These receptors were taken from a man in his sixties with urothelial cancer. The CDR3 runs from the conserved cysteine through the conserved F or W. The D gene is left open where the match is weak. Clone size, where shown, is once, few, many, or a class for clones that have expanded.

V	size	D	J	CDR3	DNA
TRBV2	.	TRBD1	TRBJ2-2	CASRMDRVVGELFF	TGTGCCAGCAGGATGGACAGGGTCGTCGGGGAGCTGTTTTTT
TRBV7-9	.	.	TRBJ1-1	CASSLEPGTEAFF	TGTGCCAGCAGCTTAGAACCGGGGACTGAAGCTTTCTTT
TRBV28	.	TRBD2	TRBJ2-2	CASSPLAGLAGGNTGELFF	TGTGCCAGCAGCCCTTTAGCCGGACTAGCGGGAGGGAACACCGGGGAGCTGTTTTTT
TRBV19	.	.	TRBJ1-2	CASSSTTNYGYTF	TGTGCCAGTAGTAGTACAACTAACTATGGCTACACCTTC
TRBV7-3	once	TRBD2	TRBJ2-3	CASSFMSGATDTQYF	TGTGCCAGCAGCTTCATGAGCGGGGCCACAGATACGCAGTATTTT
TRBV9	.	.	TRBJ1-3	CASSVGLFGNTIYF	TGTGCCAGCAGCGTAGGTCTGTTTGGAAACACCATATATTTT
TRBV28	.	.	TRBJ2-6	CASSLRGMGANVLTF	TGTGCCAGCAGTCTTAGGGGGATGGGGGCCAACGTCCTGACTTTC
TRBV4-2	.	.	TRBJ1-5	CASSPGGNQPQHF	TGTGCCAGCAGCCCGGGGGGTAATCAGCCCCAGCATTTT
TRBV19	.	.	TRBJ1-6	CASSIPGAGSSPLHF	TGTGCCAGTAGTATTCCAGGGGCAGGGAGCTCACCCCTCCACTTT
TRBV30	.	TRBD1	TRBJ1-2	CVGLGQGGRWRGYTF	TGTGTTGGCCTCGGACAGGGGGGGAGATGGAGGGGCTACACCTTC
TRBV5-4	many	.	TRBJ2-7	CASRGVGLDEQYF	TGTGCCAGCAGAGGAGTGGGGCTGGACGAGCAGTACTTC
TRBV5-1	.	TRBD2	TRBJ2-1	CASSLGSGSNEQFF	TGCGCCAGCAGCTTGGGTAGCGGGTCCAATGAGCAGTTCTTC
TRBV27	.	TRBD2	TRBJ2-7	CASSPGTSGEQYF	TGTGCCAGCAGTCCCGGGACTAGCGGAGAGCAGTACTTC
TRBV15	.	.	TRBJ1-5	CATSKGRGNQPQHF	TGTGCCACCAGCAAAGGACGGGGGAATCAGCCCCAGCATTTT
TRBV11-2	.	.	TRBJ1-1	CASSEGVNTEAFF	TGTGCCAGCAGCGAGGGCGTGAACACTGAAGCTTTCTTT
TRBV6-1	.	.	TRBJ1-1	CASSEISIPDTEAFF	TGTGCCAGCAGTGAAATCTCGATCCCAGACACTGAAGCTTTCTTT
TRBV9	.	TRBD1	TRBJ1-1	CASSVADRGTEAFF	TGTGCCAGCAGCGTAGCGGACAGGGGAACTGAAGCTTTCTTT
TRBV9	.	TRBD1	TRBJ1-2	CASSVLGTGNVGNYGYTF	TGTGCCAGCAGCGTCCTAGGGACAGGGAATGTCGGTAACTATGGCTACACCTTC
TRBV5-4	.	.	TRBJ1-1	CASSLDPNRGNTEAFF	TGTGCCAGCAGCTTGGACCCGAACCGGGGGAACACTGAAGCTTTCTTT
TRBV10-3	few	.	TRBJ2-3	CAISGRAATTDTQYF	TGTGCCATCAGTGGAAGAGCGGCCACCACAGATACGCAGTATTTT
TRBV7-3	.	TRBD2	TRBJ2-3	CASSSMGGADTQYF	TGTGCCAGCAGCTCCATGGGGGGGGCAGATACGCAGTATTTT
TRBV28	.	.	TRBJ2-6	CASRQDVSGANVLTF	TGTGCCAGCAGACAGGACGTCTCTGGGGCCAACGTCCTGACTTTC
TRBV28	.	TRBD1	TRBJ1-2	CASSLNAGGNGYTF	TGTGCCAGCAGTTTAAACGCAGGGGGCAATGGCTACACCTTC
TRBV19	.	TRBD1	TRBJ1-6	CASRRQGLNSPLHF	TGTGCCAGTAGGAGACAGGGGTTGAATTCACCCCTCCACTTT
TRBV28	.	TRBD2	TRBJ2-7	CASSIPGGAYEQYF	TGTGCCAGCAGTATCCCCGGGGGGGCGTACGAGCAGTACTTC
TRBV28	.	.	TRBJ1-2	CASSSSWGQLPYGYTF	TGTGCCAGCAGTTCTAGTTGGGGACAACTCCCTTATGGCTACACCTTC